This TCR beta chain appears in the sequencing data of a study of shared clonotypes between healthy human individuals (TCRdb year 2020). Notes on the research overall: A few men and a couple of women, aged 18 to 49 years, made up the cohort. Per donor, three plates each were used for CD4 naive and CD4 memory, two for CD8 naive, and one for CD8 memory. To estimate repertoire size and how much clonotype sharing occurs between individuals, the study deeply sequenced the blood TCR repertoires of roughly 5 healthy adults. Different laboratories and diverse techniques were used to prepare libraries and sequence TCR repertoires, to increase sequencing depth and limit assay-specific biases. Between about 0.85 and 8.9 billion PBMCs per donor were obtained by leukapheresis.

Summary of the overall study and its limitations: Incomplete sequencing was indicated by rarefaction of sorted-subset datasets, despite the large sequencing depth. Sampling was restricted to blood, and TCR repertoires in tissue are likely to differ from TCR repertoires in blood. Clonotypes shared by all four sorted-subset donors showed higher generation probabilities than non-shared clonotypes. Estimated clonotype richness was generally larger for naive than for memory subsets. About 4.5% of naive CD4, 3% to 4% of naive CD8, around 2.3% of memory CD4, and around 0.4% of memory CD8 clonotypes were shared across four donors. Because the study included only a small number of donors, the genetic and exposure-history diversity represented was limited. Pairwise subsampling led to the expectation that sequencing depth would affect the degree of clonotype sharing among donors.

The donors were healthy, HIV-negative adults with no recently reported acute infections or vaccinations. All donors were Caucasian adults living in Nashville, Tennessee, USA. CD4+ T cells were enriched through magnetic negative selection, after which naive cells were positively selected on CD45RA and the remaining negative fraction served as the memory subset. After blood collection by leukapheresis, PBMCs were isolated using Ficoll-Histopaque density gradient centrifugation and then cryopreserved in the vapor phase of liquid nitrogen. Purity and quantity of every magnetically sorted T cell population were checked by analytical flow cytometry. Genomic DNA was isolated from every sorted fraction and measured by UV absorbance on a Nanodrop 2000c. From the germline V gene, CDR1 is KGHSH and CDR2 is LQKENI. The junction carries 8 bases between V and J, which are trimmed by 5 bases and 0 bases respectively. There are 13 amino acids in the CDR3, from cysteine to phenylalanine inclusive. Only the CDR3 part of the read is kept: 39 bases, read in frame from the first base.

Comment on this clone: The antigen it recognizes is unknown. The sample holds no much larger clone one base away, and base qualities are not on file.

Using the deep immunoSEQ assay, multiplex PCR amplified TCR CDR3 regions from genomic DNA. Extracted genomic DNA from each cell subset was spread evenly across all wells of several immunoSEQ 96-well plates, with each plate serving as a replicate. For sorted subsets, 200 to 250 ng genomic DNA, equal to 25,000 to 35,000 T cell genomes, was loaded into each replicate PCR. The purified libraries were quantified using a Qubit 3.0 fluorometer, sized with a Bioanalyzer 2100, and then quantified again using the KAPA Library Quantification kit. A separate single-read 150-cycle Illumina NextSeq 550 flow cell was used to sequence each immunoSEQ 96-well plate. The paper's processing steps were these. Because the immunoSEQ output included only junctional sequences and no quality scores, the filtering could not be the same as the filtering used for full-length reads. Sequences were annotated with PyIR, a Python wrapper for IgBLAST v1.9, and V/J genes and CDR3 were assigned using IMGT germline references. Reads were removed for weak V/J assignments (E-value above 1e-6), missing CDR3, stop codons, out-of-frame junctions, or ambiguous translated residues. V3J clonotypes were defined by identical inferred V gene, J gene, and CDR3 amino acid sequence. To compute the percentage overlap between repertoires, the number of shared unique clonotypes was divided by the size of the smaller repertoire. Repertoire richness was assessed with RTK rarefaction, the Chao1 estimator, and Recon v2.1 estimates of unobserved clonotypes. Generation probabilities were computed with OLGA for all TCRbeta clonotypes obtained by the gDNA method from several donors. Entries here come from immuneACCESS through TCRdb and include only in-frame sequences with V and J called. Some clones fail to appear in such tables; in the studies checked, an unresolved V gene covers under half of the shortfall, and the cause of the remainder is unknown. V, J and clone size are taken as reported in that table, and D and trimming were inferred from the DNA itself. Counted in this sample were hundreds of thousands of clones; 90% to 97% of them appeared once. Clones ranked in the top ten supply roughly 0.06% of the sample.

The TCR originated in a woman aged 30 to 39 in good health. The chain uses TRBV18 and TRBJ2-7, with a tentative D gene TRBD1 over 6 matching bases. Sequenced material: naive CD4+ T cells sorted from blood. The cell subset or site label here, explained by the study, means: CD45RA+ positively selected. The DNA sequence follows: TGTGCCAGCTCAGACAGGTTCTCCTACGAGCAGTACTTC. Its translation reads: CASSDRFSYEQYF.